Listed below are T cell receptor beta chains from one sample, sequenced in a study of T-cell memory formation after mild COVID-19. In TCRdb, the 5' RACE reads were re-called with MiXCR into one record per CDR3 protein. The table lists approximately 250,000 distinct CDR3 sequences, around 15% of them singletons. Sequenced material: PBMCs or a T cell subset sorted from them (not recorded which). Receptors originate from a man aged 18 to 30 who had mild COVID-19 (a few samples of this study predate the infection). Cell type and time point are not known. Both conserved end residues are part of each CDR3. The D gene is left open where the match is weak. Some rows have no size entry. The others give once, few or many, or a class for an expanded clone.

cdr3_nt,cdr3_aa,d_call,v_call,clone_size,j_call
TGCGCCAGCAGCCAAGCTCCGCAAACAGGGTCCCAGCAGTACTTC,CASSQAPQTGSQQYF,-,TRBV4-3,-,TRBJ2-7
TGTGCCAGCAGCCTACGACAGGATTCACCCCTCCACTTT,CASSLRQDSPLHF,-,TRBV7-3,many,TRBJ1-6
TGTGCCAGCAGCAGCGGGACAGGCTTTTACGAGACCCAGTACTTC,CASSSGTGFYETQYF,-,TRBV7-9,-,TRBJ2-5
TGTGCCAGCAGTCTTGATTGGGGGGGCGGCACAGATACGCAGTATTTT,CASSLDWGGGTDTQYF,-,TRBV12-3/TRBV12-4,few,TRBJ2-3
TGCGCCAGCAGCCAAGAGGTTTCGAGTTACAATGAGCAGTTCTTC,CASSQEVSSYNEQFF,-,TRBV4-3,-,TRBJ2-1
TGTGCCATCAGTGAATCCGGGACTACCGGGGAGCTGTTTTTT,CAISESGTTGELFF,-,TRBV10-3,few,TRBJ2-2
TGTGCCAGCAGCCGCCGTGGGGGGGAGACCCAGTACTTC,CASSRRGGETQYF,-,TRBV7-2,few,TRBJ2-5
TGCGCCAGCAGCCTGGACGAGGACCCCCGGCATTCACCCCTCCACTTT,CASSLDEDPRHSPLHF,-,TRBV4-3,-,TRBJ1-6
TGTGCCATCAGTGAGTCAGGGACGGAGCAGTTCTTC,CAISESGTEQFF,-,TRBV10-3,-,TRBJ2-1
TGTGCCAGCACTGGCTGGACCCAGGAGACCCAGTACTTC,CASTGWTQETQYF,-,TRBV6-2/TRBV6-3,-,TRBJ2-5
TGTGCTAGCAGCCAAGGCAGCGGGAACCAAGAGACCCAGTACTTC,CASSQGSGNQETQYF,TRBD2,TRBV7-7,few,TRBJ2-5
TGTGCCAGCAGCTCGACCGGGGTTCTGAACACTGAAGCTTTCTTT,CASSSTGVLNTEAFF,-,TRBV7-2,few,TRBJ1-1
TGTGCCAGCAGCCCAGAAGGTGTGCGGGTACCGAGTAATGAAAAACTGTTTTTT,CASSPEGVRVPSNEKLFF,-,TRBV11-2,few,TRBJ1-4
TGTGCCAGCAGACCTAGCGGGGCGGGGGATACGCAGTATTTT,CASRPSGAGDTQYF,TRBD2,TRBV6-2/TRBV6-3,few,TRBJ2-3
TGTGCCAGCAGGTGGATAGGGACAAGCATTCAGTACTTC,CASRWIGTSIQYF,-,TRBV12-3/TRBV12-4,-,TRBJ2-4
TGTGCCAGCAGCGTAGGACGGAGACAAGAGACCCAGTACTTC,CASSVGRRQETQYF,-,TRBV9,many,TRBJ2-5
TGTGCCAGTAGTACCCGACAGGACACTGAAGCTTTCTTT,CASSTRQDTEAFF,-,TRBV19,-,TRBJ1-1
TGTGCCAGCCGTACGGTGGTACTCGCTGAAGCTTTCTTT,CASRTVVLAEAFF,-,TRBV6-1,-,TRBJ1-1
TGTGCCATCAGTGAGGACGGAGGCTACTATGGCTACACCTTC,CAISEDGGYYGYTF,-,TRBV10-3,-,TRBJ1-2
TGTGCCAGCAGCTTTTGGGCGTCTAGCAATGAGCAGTTCTTC,CASSFWASSNEQFF,-,TRBV11-3,few,TRBJ2-1
TGTGCCAGCAGCTTAACGAGCTCCTACAATGAGCAGTTCTTC,CASSLTSSYNEQFF,-,TRBV7-2,many,TRBJ2-1
TGTGCCAGCGCGATGACCGGACTTTCTTATGGCTACACCTTC,CASAMTGLSYGYTF,-,TRBV25-1,few,TRBJ1-2
TGTGCCAGCAGTTTACGGCGACACACCGGGGAGCTGTTTTTT,CASSLRRHTGELFF,-,TRBV12-3/TRBV12-4,few,TRBJ2-2
TGTGCCAGCAGTTACACCTTCGACATTAACTCTGGAAACACCATATATTTT,CASSYTFDINSGNTIYF,-,TRBV6-5,-,TRBJ1-3
TGTGCCAGCATCGTGGCTAGCGGGGCGCAAGAGACCCAGTACTTC,CASIVASGAQETQYF,TRBD2,TRBV6-4,many,TRBJ2-5
TGCGCCAGCAGAGGGACCCCCTATGGCTACACCTTC,CASRGTPYGYTF,-,TRBV4-3,-,TRBJ1-2
TGTGCCAGCAGTGAAGTGGGGACCTTAACAGAGACCCAGTACTTC,CASSEVGTLTETQYF,-,TRBV6-1,-,TRBJ2-5
TGCAGTGCTAGGAGCACCCAGAGCACAGATACGCAGTATTTT,CSARSTQSTDTQYF,-,TRBV20-1,few,TRBJ2-3
TGCGCCAGCAGCTATCTAGGACAGGGGAACACTGAAGCTTTCTTT,CASSYLGQGNTEAFF,TRBD1,TRBV5-1,few,TRBJ1-1
TGTGCCAGCAGTTACTCCCACAACACAGATACGCAGTATTTT,CASSYSHNTDTQYF,-,TRBV6-6,many,TRBJ2-3
TGCAGTGCCCCTGGGACCAGCGGGGAGCTGTTTTTT,CSAPGTSGELFF,-,TRBV20-1,few,TRBJ2-2
TGTGCCAGCAGGCGGACCTACAGTTGGGGGACTGAAGCTTTCTTT,CASRRTYSWGTEAFF,-,TRBV7-8,-,TRBJ1-1
TGTGCCAGCAGCTCGCCCGGGAGGCAAGAGACCCAGTACTTC,CASSSPGRQETQYF,TRBD2,TRBV5-6,many,TRBJ2-5
TGCAGTGCTAGAGTTTTGGGGGACGGTGAGACCCAGTACTTC,CSARVLGDGETQYF,-,TRBV20-1,few,TRBJ2-5
TGTGCCAGCAGCAAGGCGTTCATGAACACTGAAGCTTTCTTT,CASSKAFMNTEAFF,-,TRBV4-2,-,TRBJ1-1
TGTGCCAGCAGAGGAAGTGGGAGAGACTATGGCTACACCTTC,CASRGSGRDYGYTF,-,TRBV12-3/TRBV12-4,-,TRBJ1-2
TGTGCCAGCACCCTACAGGGTTCCGATACGCAGTATTTT,CASTLQGSDTQYF,-,TRBV25-1,few,TRBJ2-3
TGCAGTGCTAGTCACGAGAAACGAGTCCGGGCCACTGAAGCTTTCTTT,CSASHEKRVRATEAFF,-,TRBV20-1,-,TRBJ1-1
TGCGCCAGCAGCCAAGAGGCAAGGGGTGGAGGGACTGAAGCTTTCTTT,CASSQEARGGGTEAFF,-,TRBV4-3,-,TRBJ1-1
TGCAGCGTTGACCTCGAGGGGGTTGTGCAGTATTTT,CSVDLEGVVQYF,-,TRBV29-1,-,TRBJ2-3
TGTGCCAGCAGTACAAACAGGGTCGAGCAGTACTTC,CASSTNRVEQYF,-,TRBV6-6,few,TRBJ2-7
TGTGCCAGCAGTCTCGGACAGCTGAATCAGCCCCAGCATTTT,CASSLGQLNQPQHF,-,TRBV6-2/TRBV6-3,-,TRBJ1-5
TGTGCCAGCAGCTTAGGTTGGACAGGGGGCGAAGATACGCAGTATTTT,CASSLGWTGGEDTQYF,TRBD1,TRBV7-2,few,TRBJ2-3
TGTGCCAGCAGCCAATGGACAGGGGGCACAGATACGCAGTATTTT,CASSQWTGGTDTQYF,TRBD1,TRBV7-6,many,TRBJ2-3
TGTGCCAGCAGCGTAAAAGGCGAGCAGTTCTTC,CASSVKGEQFF,-,TRBV9,many,TRBJ2-1
TGTGCCAGCAGTTCGGGTTGGGGGTCGTTTCAGGAGCAGTTCTTC,CASSSGWGSFQEQFF,-,TRBV12-3/TRBV12-4,few,TRBJ2-1
TGTGCTAGCAGCCCTGGCTACACAGATACGCAGTATTTT,CASSPGYTDTQYF,-,TRBV7-7,-,TRBJ2-3
TGTGCCAGCCAGGCGGTGTATAGCAATCAGCCCCAGCATTTT,CASQAVYSNQPQHF,-,TRBV6-2/TRBV6-3,-,TRBJ1-5